The source of this T cell receptor (beta chain) is a study of T cell changes during pregnancy in multiple sclerosis. Sequencing used immunoSEQ multiplex PCR; TCRdb keeps in-frame clones, though not all of them. Among about 53,000 clones, 80% to 95% were seen once, and the ten largest hold 0.5%. Sequenced material: CD4+ T cells from peripheral blood mononuclear cells, taken in the third trimester of pregnancy. The receptor was isolated from a female donor with multiple sclerosis, enrolled in a pregnancy study.

CDR3 in DNA: TGTGCCAGCAGTCCCTGGGGCGGGGCAGAAAACATTCAGTACTTC. Translation: CASSPWGGAENIQYF. V and J are TRBV6-5 and TRBJ2-4, with D maybe TRBD2 (6 bases). The CDR3 loop spans 15 amino acids. V lost 5 bases and J 5 bases, leaving 16 bases between the germline ends. CDR1 is MNHEY, CDR2 SVGAGI, per germline.